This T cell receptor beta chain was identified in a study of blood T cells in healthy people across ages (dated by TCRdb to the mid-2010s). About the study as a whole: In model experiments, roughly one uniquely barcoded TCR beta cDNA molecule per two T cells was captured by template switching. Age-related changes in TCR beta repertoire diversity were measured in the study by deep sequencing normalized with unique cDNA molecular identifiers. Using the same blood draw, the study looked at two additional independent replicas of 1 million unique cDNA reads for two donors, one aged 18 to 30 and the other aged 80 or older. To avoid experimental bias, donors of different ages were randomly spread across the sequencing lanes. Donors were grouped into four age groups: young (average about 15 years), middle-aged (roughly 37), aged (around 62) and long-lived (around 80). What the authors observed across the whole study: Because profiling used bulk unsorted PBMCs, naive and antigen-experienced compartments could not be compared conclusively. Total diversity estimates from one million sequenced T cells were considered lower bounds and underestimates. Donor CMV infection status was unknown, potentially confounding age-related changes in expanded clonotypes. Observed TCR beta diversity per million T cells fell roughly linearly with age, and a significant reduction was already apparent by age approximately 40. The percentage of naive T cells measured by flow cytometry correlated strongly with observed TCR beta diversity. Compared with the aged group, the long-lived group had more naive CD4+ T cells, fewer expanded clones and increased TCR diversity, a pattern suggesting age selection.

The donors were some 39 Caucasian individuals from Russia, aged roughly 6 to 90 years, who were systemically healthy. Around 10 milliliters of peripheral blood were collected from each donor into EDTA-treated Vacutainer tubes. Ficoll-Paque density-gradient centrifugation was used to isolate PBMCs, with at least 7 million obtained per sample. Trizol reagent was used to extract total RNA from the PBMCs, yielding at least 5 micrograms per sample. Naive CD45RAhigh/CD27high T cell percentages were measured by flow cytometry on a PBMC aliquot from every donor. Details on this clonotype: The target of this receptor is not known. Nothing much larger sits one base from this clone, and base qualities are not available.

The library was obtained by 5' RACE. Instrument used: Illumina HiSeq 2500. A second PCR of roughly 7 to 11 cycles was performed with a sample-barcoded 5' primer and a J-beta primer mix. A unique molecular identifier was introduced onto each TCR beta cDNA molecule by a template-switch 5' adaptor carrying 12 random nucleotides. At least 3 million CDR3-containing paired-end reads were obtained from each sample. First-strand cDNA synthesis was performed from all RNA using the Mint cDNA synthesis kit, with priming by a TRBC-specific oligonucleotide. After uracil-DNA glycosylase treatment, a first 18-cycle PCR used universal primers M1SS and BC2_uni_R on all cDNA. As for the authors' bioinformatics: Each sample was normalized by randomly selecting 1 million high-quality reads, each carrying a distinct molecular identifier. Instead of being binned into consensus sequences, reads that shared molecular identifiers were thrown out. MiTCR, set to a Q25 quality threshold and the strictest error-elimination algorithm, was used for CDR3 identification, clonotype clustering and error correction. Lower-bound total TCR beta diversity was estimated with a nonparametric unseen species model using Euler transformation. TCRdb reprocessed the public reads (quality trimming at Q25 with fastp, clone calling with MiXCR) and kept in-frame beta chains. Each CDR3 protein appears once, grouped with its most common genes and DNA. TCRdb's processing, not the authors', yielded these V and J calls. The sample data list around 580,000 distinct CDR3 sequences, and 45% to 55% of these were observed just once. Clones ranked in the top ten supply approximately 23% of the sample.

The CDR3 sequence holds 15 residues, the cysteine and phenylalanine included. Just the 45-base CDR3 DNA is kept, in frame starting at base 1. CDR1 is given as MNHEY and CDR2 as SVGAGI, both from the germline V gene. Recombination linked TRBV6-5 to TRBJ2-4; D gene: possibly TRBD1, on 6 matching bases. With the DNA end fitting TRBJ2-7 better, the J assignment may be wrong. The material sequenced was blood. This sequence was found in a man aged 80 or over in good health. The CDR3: CASSYTRDIAYEQYF. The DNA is TGTGCCAGCAGTTACACCCGGGACATCGCCTACGAGCAGTACTTC.